This entry lists 18 T cell receptor beta chains sequenced from one sample in a study of CD8+ T cells in alopecia areata (dated by TCRdb to 2017 to 2018). The sample's treatment or condition, from its label and the paper: oral pan-JAK inhibitor, 5-10 mg twice daily. Libraries were constructed by the immunoSEQ multiplex PCR assay. To provide template for TCR sequencing, every sample had RNA extracted and reverse transcribed into cDNA. Not all clones reach the TCRdb copy of this immuneACCESS table, which keeps in-frame sequences only. Checked studies attribute under half of the gap to unresolved V genes and leave the rest unexplained. The sample table holds 200,000 or so clones, of which roughly two fifths were seen once. In total, the top ten clones hold about 0.48% of the sample. Sequencing used CD4+ T cells sorted from blood, obtained at approximately week 30, from a patient treated with tofacitinib. The receptors here all came from a human donor with alopecia areata.

This clone showed up just once. Other DNA sequences in the sample encode the same CDR3. The chain couples TRBV19 to TRBJ2-5; D not certain. CDR1 and CDR2 from the germline V gene are LNHDA and SQIVND (reference sequence). This CDR3 is built from 11 residues. V lost 2 bases, J lost 4 bases, and 2 bases lay in between. The CDR3 loop is CASSIRETQYF. The CDR3 DNA reads TGTGCCAGTAGTATAAGAGAGACCCAGTACTTC.

This chain connects TRBV4-1 to TRBJ2-2; 7 nucleotides line up with TRBD2. J gave up 2 bases and V 2 bases, and 8 bases lay outside the gene matches. Germline-derived CDR1 and CDR2 are MGHRA and YSYEKL. The CDR3 has 17 residues. CDR3 residues: CASSQLLAGVNTGELFF. The DNA for the CDR3 is TGCGCCAGCAGCCAATTGCTTGCGGGAGTTAACACCGGGGAGCTGTTTTTT.

In this sample, this clone turned up once. The V gene is TRBV4-1, the J gene TRBJ2-2; 7 bases agree with TRBD2. The V gene end was trimmed by 1 base and the J gene end by 5 bases; junction bases not matched to a gene: 1. The CDR3 consists of 14 residues. Per the germline V gene, CDR1 is MGHRA and CDR2 is YSYEKL. The CDR3 spells CASSQGDYTGELFF. In DNA form, the CDR3 reads TGCGCCAGCAGCCAAGGGGACTATACCGGGGAGCTGTTTTTT.

This clone was counted a few times. V gene TRBV9 combines with J gene TRBJ1-6; TRBD1 might be the D (5 bases). Looked up from germline, CDR1 is SGDLS and CDR2 is YYNGEE. Trimming left V 4 bases short and J 7 bases short, with 15 bases between. The CDR3 spans 15 residues. The DNA for the CDR3 is TGTGCCAGCAGCCCGGGCTCAGGGCGAAATTCACCCCTCCACTTT. This translates into CASSPGSGRNSPLHF. Using reference TRBV9 and TRBJ1-6 for the parts outside the CDR3, the full variable domain is DSGVTQTPKHLITATGQRVTLRCSPRSGDLSVYWYQQSLDQGLQFLIQYYNGEERAKGNILERFSAQQFPDLHSELNLSSLELGDSALYFCASSPGSGRNSPLHFGNGTRLTVT.

This chain joins TRBV6-5 and TRBJ1-1, with D possibly being TRBD1 (5 bases). This CDR3 spans 13 amino acids. Trimming cost V 7 bases and J 10 bases, with 19 bases left between them. CDR1 and CDR2 from the germline V gene are MNHEY and SVGAGI. The CDR3 loop is CASKGNIQGGAFF. The CDR3 DNA reads TGTGCCAGCAAGGGCAACATCCAGGGTGGAGCTTTCTTT.

J is TRBJ2-1 and V is TRBV4-1, with 8 bases aligning to TRBD2. V was clipped by 1 base and J by 4 bases; unmatched bases: 9. The CDR3 contains 17 residues. Germline V CDR1 and CDR2: MGHRA, YSYEKL. CDR3 protein: CASSQVWAGGLYNEQFF. In DNA form, the CDR3 reads TGCGCCAGCAGCCAAGTTTGGGCGGGGGGCTTATACAATGAGCAGTTCTTC.

The rearrangement uses TRBV7-8 and TRBJ1-5; 7 nucleotides align to TRBD1. The CDR3 runs 16 residues. Germline-derived CDR1 and CDR2 are SGHVS and FQNEAQ. Trimming cost V 5 bases and J 0 bases; bases outside gene matches: 7. The CDR3 loop reads CASSMGQPYSNQPQHF. CDR3 DNA sequence: TGTGCCAGCAGCATGGGACAGCCCTATAGCAATCAGCCCCAGCATTTT.

This chain joins TRBV5-1 and TRBJ2-1, with TRBD1 as a possible D gene (5 bases). The germline CDR1 and CDR2 sequences are SGHRS and YFSETQ. The CDR3 is made up of 14 amino acids. Trimming left V 3 bases short and J 2 bases short, with 9 bases between. The DNA of the CDR3 is TGCGCCAGCAGCTCTGGACAAACCTACAATGAGCAGTTCTTC. Translation: CASSSGQTYNEQFF.

The V call is TRBV5-4, the J call TRBJ2-3; 11 bases agree with TRBD1. The CDR3 loop spans 17 amino acids. Germline V lookup: CDR1 SGHNT, CDR2 YYREEE (reference sequence). V shed 4 bases, J shed 3 bases, and the junction held 10 bases outside the gene matches. This CDR3 reads CASSEGQGVIGTDTQYF. The CDR3 DNA sequence: TGTGCCAGCAGCGAGGGACAGGGGGTAATCGGGACAGATACGCAGTATTTT.

This clone was seen a few times. This rearrangement joins TRBV7-8 to TRBJ1-3; D uncertain. Trimming left V 5 bases short and J 0 bases short, with 17 bases between. Germline CDR1 SGHVS, CDR2 FQNEAQ. The CDR3 is made up of 17 amino acids. CDR3 in amino acids: CASSPLTRRNSGNTIYF. The DNA for the CDR3 is TGTGCCAGCAGCCCTCTCACACGGCGAAACTCTGGAAACACCATATATTTT.

The CDR3 sequence is CASSQVGDRPTDTQYF. CDR3 DNA: TGTGCCAGCAGCCAAGTTGGGGACAGGCCCACAGATACGCAGTATTTT. This chain connects TRBV14 to TRBJ2-3; TRBD1 aligns across 8 bases. The CDR3 length is 16 residues. The germline gives CDR1 SGHDN, CDR2 FVKESK. V shed 1 base and J 2 bases; nucleotides not matched to a gene: 5.

This chain links TRBV30 with TRBJ2-1; tentatively, D is TRBD2 (5 bases). The V end lost 5 bases, the J end lost 3 bases, and 11 bases lay between the germline ends. Germline V gene sequence: CDR1 GTSNPN, CDR2 SVGIG (reference sequence). The CDR3 covers 13 residues. The CDR3 DNA is TGTGCCTGGGCCCCAGGACTCTACAATGAGCAGTTCTTC. Encoded protein: CAWAPGLYNEQFF.

The table lists this clone with a few counts. The chain links TRBV29-1 to TRBJ2-1; 8 nucleotides agree with TRBD1. V shed 4 bases and J 9 bases; nucleotides not matched to a gene: 11. Germline loops: CDR1 SQVTM, CDR2 ANQGSEA. This CDR3 region has 14 residues. CDR3 DNA: TGCAGCGTTGCAGGGGGCGTAAGGTTTGGTGAGCAGTTCTTC. Protein product: CSVAGGVRFGEQFF.

The V and J genes are TRBV4-1 and TRBJ2-7, with a weak D call TRBD2 (5 bases). Germline assignment: CDR1 MGHRA and CDR2 YSYEKL. Trimming stripped 4 bases from V and 2 bases from J, with 12 bases between. The CDR3 extends over 14 amino acids. CDR3 sequence: CASSLGLTAYEQYF. CDR3 coding DNA: TGCGCCAGCAGCCTAGGACTCACCGCCTACGAGCAGTACTTC.

This clone was detected a few times. This rearrangement joins TRBV18 to TRBJ2-2; the D is unclear. Germline CDR1 reads KGHSH; CDR2 reads LQKENI. V lost 2 bases to trimming and J lost 1 base, with 8 bases between them. This CDR3 contains 15 residues. This CDR3 reads CASSPALLNTGELFF. CDR3 nucleotides: TGTGCCAGCTCACCAGCCCTTTTGAACACCGGGGAGCTGTTTTTT.

The chain employs TRBV7-2 and TRBJ2-7; TRBD1 matches 7 bases. CDR3 size: 12 residues. J lost 3 bases, V lost 5 bases, and 1 base had no gene match. Germline CDR1 SGHTA, CDR2 FQGNSA. This CDR3 is CASSRQGYEQYF. The CDR3 DNA is TGTGCCAGCAGCCGACAGGGCTACGAGCAGTACTTC.

This clone came up many times. The chain uses TRBV7-8 and TRBJ2-1; a possible D gene is TRBD2 (5 bases). Trimming cost V 5 bases and J 0 bases, with 11 bases left between them. Germline V CDR1 and CDR2: SGHVS, FQNEAQ. The CDR3 sequence is 15 residues long. The CDR3 sequence: CASSPSWSSYNEQFF. In DNA, the CDR3 is TGTGCCAGCAGCCCTAGCTGGAGCTCCTACAATGAGCAGTTCTTC.

This chain connects TRBV20-1 to TRBJ2-1; D is possibly TRBD2 (6 bases). V shed 6 bases and J shed 9 bases, with 12 bases lying between them. Germline loops: CDR1 DFQATT, CDR2 SNEGSKA (reference sequence). CDR3 size: 11 residues. The CDR3 nucleotides are TGCAGTGCCCCAAGGGAGGCTGAGCAGTTCTTC. This sequence encodes CSAPREAEQFF.